This T cell receptor (beta chain) was sequenced in a study of beta chain features in type 1 diabetes. Findings and caveats of the study: Using cDNA template may skew counts toward highly expressing activated cells. Shorter templates may be favored by PCR, equally so in patients and controls.

Stem cell-like memory, regulatory, central memory and naive CD4+ cells were sorted via CD45RO/CCR7/CD25/CD127/CD95/CD27. What was sequenced were expressed TCRB transcripts, since all of the isolated RNA had been reverse transcribed. TCRdb keeps only in-frame clones here, not all; method: immunoSEQ multiplex PCR. Among 850,000 to 900,000 clones listed, 15% to 20% were seen once. Turning to this clone: Its antigen is as yet unknown.

Sequences were obtained from naive CD4+ T cells from blood. The clonotype comes from a woman aged 18-29 years in good health.

CDR3 coding DNA: TGTGCCAGCAGCTTACGACAGGGAGAGACCCAGTACTTC. Translating gives CASSLRQGETQYF. The chain combines TRBV7-6 with TRBJ2-5; 7 bases line up with TRBD1. V trimming: 2 bases; J trimming: 4 bases; junction bases outside the gene matches: 1. There are 13 residues in the CDR3. Germline lookup yields CDR1 SGHVS and CDR2 FNYEAQ.